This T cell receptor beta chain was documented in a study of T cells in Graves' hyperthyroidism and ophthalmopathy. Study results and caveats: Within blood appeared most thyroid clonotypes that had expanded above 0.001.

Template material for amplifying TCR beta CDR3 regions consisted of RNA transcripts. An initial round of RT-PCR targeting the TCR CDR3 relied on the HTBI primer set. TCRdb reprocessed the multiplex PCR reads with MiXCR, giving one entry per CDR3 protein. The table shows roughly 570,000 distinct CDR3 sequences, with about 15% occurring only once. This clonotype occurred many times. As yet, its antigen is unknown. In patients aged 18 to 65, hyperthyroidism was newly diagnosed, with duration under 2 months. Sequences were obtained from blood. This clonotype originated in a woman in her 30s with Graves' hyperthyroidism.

The CDR3 sequence: CASSNGVDTQYF. The CDR3 region has the DNA TGTGCCAGCAGCAACGGCGTTGATACGCAGTATTTT. V usage is TRBV6-1 and J usage is TRBJ2-3; no firm D call. There are 12 residues in the CDR3. V lost 6 bases, J lost 6 bases, and 10 bases lay in between. Germline CDR1 and CDR2: MNHNS and SASEGT.